These 29 T cell receptor beta chains were all obtained from the same sample, sequenced in a study of vaccination effects on CD4 cells after COVID-19. The data were produced by immunoSEQ multiplex PCR, yet TCRdb's version contains in-frame clones alone and is incomplete. Among roughly 27,000 clones listed, approximately 80% were seen once. Antigens for these TCRs are unknown. ViraFEST assay sequencing came after antigen-specific CD4+ T cells were expanded with viral peptide pools. Upon completion of under eleven days in culture, CD4+ T cells were isolated. Convalescent patients had PCR-confirmed SARS-CoV-2 infection between March and December 2020. Source: CD4+ T cells from PBMCs cultured with HCoV-NL63 spike peptides, taken before COVID-19 vaccination. All receptors come from a human donor who had a prior SARS-CoV-2 infection.

This clone has just one count. CDR3 residues: CATGTSSYNEQFF. The CDR3 DNA follows: TGTGCCACCGGGACTAGCTCCTACAATGAGCAGTTCTTC. The chain employs TRBV7-2 and TRBJ2-1; 8 nucleotides match TRBD2. Losses at the gene ends were 10 bases for V and 0 bases for J; bases not matched to a gene: 2. CDR1 is SGHTA and CDR2 is FQGNSA in the germline V gene. The length of the CDR3 is 13 residues.

The rearrangement joins TRBV4-2 to TRBJ2-2; D remains ambiguous. Looked up from germline, CDR1 is LGHNA and CDR2 is YNFKEQ. This CDR3 comprises 12 residues. V lost 1 base to trimming and J lost 6 bases, with 3 bases between them. For the CDR3, the DNA is TGTGCCAGCAGCCAAGTTCCCGGGGAGCTGTTTTTT. This translates into CASSQVPGELFF.

The chain links TRBV6-5 to TRBJ1-4; D gene ambiguous. V shed 1 base and J shed 8 bases, with 14 bases lying between them. Per the germline V gene, CDR1 is MNHEY and CDR2 is SVGAGI. The CDR3 length is 15 residues. The CDR3 coding sequence is TGTGCCAGCAGTTACTTAGTGGGCGGAAGGGAAAAACTGTTTTTT. Translating gives CASSYLVGGREKLFF.

CDR3 bases: TGTGCCAGCAGCGCTAGCTCCTACAATGAGCAGTTCTTC. Translating gives CASSASSYNEQFF. V and J are TRBV7-2 and TRBJ2-1; D is uncertain. The CDR3 runs 13 residues. Germline lookup yields CDR1 SGHTA and CDR2 FQGNSA. V was cut by 5 bases and J by 0 bases, with 5 bases left in between.

The gene calls are TRBV7-2 and TRBJ1-2; no clear D. The V gene's germline CDR1 is SGHTA and CDR2 FQGNSA. The length of the CDR3 is 13 residues. Trimming stripped 5 bases from V and 4 bases from J, with 11 bases between. The CDR3 spells CASSDGSGYGYTF. For the CDR3, the DNA is TGTGCCAGCAGCGACGGGAGCGGCTATGGCTACACCTTC.

The chain links TRBV4-2 to TRBJ2-5; 7 nucleotides align to TRBD2. Per germline, CDR1 LGHNA and CDR2 YNFKEQ. V lost 4 bases and J lost 5; bases outside the gene matches: 7. The CDR3 sequence is 14 residues long. This CDR3 is CASSPWTSLETQYF. In DNA form, the CDR3 reads TGTGCCAGCAGCCCATGGACTAGTTTGGAGACCCAGTACTTC.

This chain connects TRBV2 to TRBJ1-5, with D possibly matching TRBD1 (6 bases). Germline V gene sequence: CDR1 SNHLY, CDR2 FYNNEI. The V end was cut by 6 bases, the J end by 4 bases, with 10 bases between. This CDR3 has 13 amino acids. This chain's CDR3 is CASRRDTNQPQHF. CDR3 coding DNA: TGTGCCAGCAGGAGGGACACGAATCAGCCCCAGCATTTT.

The CDR3, as DNA: TGTGCCAGCAGCTTAGAGGGGGGCGCGACTGAAGCTTTCTTT. Protein sequence: CASSLEGGATEAFF. This chain joins TRBV7-2 and TRBJ1-1, with a tentative D call TRBD1 (6 bases). V was clipped by 1 base and J by 5 bases, with 11 bases between them. The CDR3 consists of 14 residues. The germline V gene has CDR1 SGHTA and CDR2 FQGNSA.

V is TRBV18 and J is TRBJ1-1; D not certain. This CDR3 contains 13 residues. Germline lookup yields CDR1 KGHSH and CDR2 LQKENI. Trimming took off 6 bases at V and 1 base at J, with 9 bases between the two ends. This CDR3 reads CASSPAGNTEAFF. CDR3 sequence (DNA): TGTGCCAGCTCGCCAGCGGGGAACACTGAAGCTTTCTTT.

The chain uses TRBV23-1 and TRBJ1-5; no definite D call. TRBV23-1 is classed as an ORF, of uncertain function. This CDR3 has 10 amino acids. V lost 4 bases and J lost 6, with 1 base in between. The CDR3 DNA follows: TGCGCCAGCAGTCTTCAGCCCCAGCATTTT. Its protein product is CASSLQPQHF.

A few counts support this clone. J is TRBJ2-1 and V is TRBV4-1; D gene uncertain. V was clipped by 1 base and J by 3 bases, with 4 bases between them. This CDR3 is built from 13 residues. The V gene's germline CDR1 is MGHRA and CDR2 YSYEKL. The CDR3 DNA reads TGCGCCAGCAGCCAAGTTCTCTACAATGAGCAGTTCTTC. Translation: CASSQVLYNEQFF.

CDR3 nucleotides: TGTGCCAGCTCACCATTTCCGGGACAGGGTGGCTATGGCTACACCTTC. It encodes CASSPFPGQGGYGYTF. The chain joins TRBV18 to TRBJ1-2; 9 bases are shared with TRBD1. Germline-derived CDR1 and CDR2 are KGHSH and LQKENI. The CDR3 has 16 amino acids. Losses at the gene ends were 2 bases for V and 4 bases for J; bases not matched to a gene: 8.

The chain recombines TRBV28 with TRBJ2-7; 8 bases match TRBD1. J gave up 1 base and V 9 bases, and 11 bases lay outside the gene matches. This CDR3 has 15 residues. CDR1 is MDHEN and CDR2 is SYDVKM in the germline V gene. The CDR3 region has the DNA TGTGCCAGTATAGAAGGGACAGGTCGATCCTACGAGCAGTACTTC. The encoded protein is CASIEGTGRSYEQYF.

The chain joins TRBV5-1 to TRBJ2-7; TRBD1 matches 9 bases. The CDR3 consists of 13 residues. Germline lookup yields CDR1 SGHRS and CDR2 YFSETQ. Trimming removed 5 bases from V and 7 bases from J; junction bases left unmatched: 7. The CDR3 DNA follows: TGCGCCAGCAGTTCGGGACAGGGAGGAGAGCAGTACTTC. Translation gives CASSSGQGGEQYF.

CDR3 loop: CASSQGYRENQPQHF. In DNA form, the CDR3 reads TGTGCCAGCAGCCAAGGATACAGGGAAAATCAGCCCCAGCATTTT. This chain uses TRBV3-1 (or the pseudogene TRBV3-2) with TRBJ1-5; weak D call: TRBD1 (6 bases). Trimming removed 1 base from V and 4 bases from J, with 11 bases in between. This CDR3 has 15 residues. From germline, CDR1 is LGHDT and CDR2 YNNKEL (reference sequence).

This chain joins TRBV10-3 and TRBJ1-6; 7 nucleotides agree with TRBD1. Germline V gives CDR1 ENHRY, CDR2 SYGVKD. The length of the CDR3 is 14 residues. With V trimmed by 6 bases and J by 7 bases, 6 bases remained unmatched. CDR3 nucleotides: TGTGCCATCAGGGGGACAGCTAAAAATTCACCCCTCCACTTT. Translated, it gives CAIRGTAKNSPLHF.

The chain uses TRBV18 and TRBJ2-5; D might be TRBD1 or TRBD2, each matching 5 bases. Trimming took off 0 bases at V and 0 bases at J, with 8 bases between the two ends. The CDR3 extends over 15 amino acids. Per germline, CDR1 KGHSH and CDR2 LQKENI. The CDR3 reads CASSPPGRNQETQYF. CDR3 coding DNA: TGTGCCAGCTCACCACCGGGACGGAACCAAGAGACCCAGTACTTC.

V and J are TRBV9 and TRBJ2-3, with D perhaps TRBD1 (6 bases). Germline CDR1 is SGDLS and CDR2 is YYNGEE. The CDR3 loop spans 17 amino acids. The V end lost 0 bases, the J end lost 0 bases, and 14 bases lay between the germline ends. CDR3 region: CASSVGWGLSSTDTQYF. The CDR3 region has the DNA TGTGCCAGCAGCGTAGGCTGGGGGCTGTCTAGCACAGATACGCAGTATTTT.

This clone has a single count. The V and J genes are TRBV6-5 and TRBJ2-1; TRBD2 might be the D (5 bases). V was pared by 4 bases and J by 10 bases, with 20 bases between. This CDR3 is 15 amino acids long. CDR1 and CDR2 (germline): MNHEY, SVGAGI. The CDR3: CASSSGTGSSREQFF. In nucleotides, the CDR3 is TGTGCCAGCAGTTCGGGAACTGGTTCCAGTAGAGAGCAGTTCTTC.

This clone was seen more than once but under ten times. The chain is built from TRBV13 and TRBJ2-3; 10 nucleotides agree with TRBD1. The germline V gene encodes CDR1 PRHDT and CDR2 FYEKMQ (reference sequence). The CDR3 is made up of 15 amino acids. J was trimmed by 6 bases and V by 5 bases; bases with no gene match: 8. This chain's CDR3 is CASSHPGQGWDTQYF. The CDR3 DNA sequence: TGTGCCAGCAGCCACCCGGGACAGGGGTGGGATACGCAGTATTTT.

V gene TRBV5-1 combines with J gene TRBJ1-4; D may be TRBD1 (5 bases). This CDR3 region has 15 residues. The germline gives CDR1 SGHRS, CDR2 YFSETQ. Trimming left V 3 bases short and J 5 bases short, with 14 bases between. CDR3 sequence (DNA): TGCGCCAGCAGCTACGGGACGACCGGCAATGAAAAACTGTTTTTT. It specifies CASSYGTTGNEKLFF.

The chain couples TRBV5-4 to TRBJ2-7; no clear D gene. Germline V CDR1 and CDR2: SGHNT, YYREEE (reference sequence). The V end lost 1 base, the J end lost 0 bases, and 5 bases lay between the germline ends. The CDR3 covers 13 residues. The CDR3 spells CASSLSFSYEQYF. Here the CDR3 DNA reads TGTGCCAGCAGCTTGAGTTTCTCCTACGAGCAGTACTTC.

V gene TRBV5-1 combines with J gene TRBJ1-6; 9 nucleotides align to TRBD1. Germline loops: CDR1 SGHRS, CDR2 YFSETQ. The CDR3 contains 16 residues. Trimming at V came to 3 bases and at J to 3 bases, leaving 4 bases not matched to a gene. As DNA, the CDR3 is TGCGCCAGCAGCTCAGGACAGGGGTTCTATAATTCACCCCTCCACTTT. Its translation is CASSSGQGFYNSPLHF.

The rearrangement links TRBV6-2 or TRBV6-3 to TRBJ1-2; D is possibly TRBD1 (6 bases). CDR1 is MNHEY, CDR2 SVGEGT, per germline. The CDR3 loop spans 17 amino acids. Between the trimmed V and J ends, which lost 5 bases and 0 bases, there was a span of 19 bases. The CDR3 DNA reads as TGTGCCAGCAGTCAAAGGACAGTTAAAGAAACTAACTATGGCTACACCTTC. Translating gives CASSQRTVKETNYGYTF.

This chain connects TRBV5-1 to TRBJ2-7; 10 nucleotides line up with TRBD2. The junction had 5 bases not matched to a gene; V was cut back by 2 bases and J by 6 bases. CDR1 is SGHRS and CDR2 is YFSETQ in the germline V gene. The CDR3 loop spans 14 amino acids. CDR3 protein: CASSLGAGGREQYF. In DNA, the CDR3 is TGCGCCAGCAGCTTAGGAGCGGGGGGGCGCGAGCAGTACTTC.

The chain links TRBV5-1 to TRBJ1-1; tentatively, D is TRBD1 (5 bases). V gave up 4 bases and J gave up 1 base, with 8 bases separating them. The germline V gene encodes CDR1 SGHRS and CDR2 YFSETQ. The CDR3 consists of 13 residues. In nucleotides, the CDR3 is TGCGCCAGCAGCCGGGACCGGAACACTGAAGCTTTCTTT. It yields the protein CASSRDRNTEAFF.

The chain has TRBV5-1 and TRBJ2-1; 11 nucleotides align to TRBD2. CDR3 size: 15 residues. In germline, CDR1 is SGHRS, CDR2 YFSETQ. J was trimmed by 6 bases and V by 7 bases; bases with no gene match: 9. The CDR3 here is CASADGTSGANEQFF. DNA for the CDR3: TGCGCCAGCGCGGACGGGACTAGCGGCGCCAATGAGCAGTTCTTC.

The gene calls are TRBV5-6 and TRBJ2-6; D gene uncertain. The CDR3 totals 16 residues. V was shortened by 4 bases and J by 0 bases, with 11 bases between the two germline ends. From germline, CDR1 is SGHDT and CDR2 YYEEEE. This CDR3 is CASSQIPASGANVLTF. The DNA of the CDR3 is TGTGCCAGCAGCCAAATACCTGCCTCTGGGGCCAACGTCCTGACTTTC.

The genes are TRBV5-1 and TRBJ2-5; D assignment may be TRBD1 or TRBD2 (5 bases each). CDR1 is SGHRS, CDR2 YFSETQ, per germline. V gave up 4 bases and J gave up 2 bases, with 9 bases separating them. The CDR3 spans 13 residues. The CDR3 loop reads CASSEGPQETQYF. CDR3 DNA: TGCGCCAGCAGCGAGGGACCTCAAGAGACCCAGTACTTC.